This passage covers 32 T cell receptor beta chains from one sample sequenced in a study of blood T cell repertoires in COVID-19. Data came from immunoSEQ multiplex PCR; TCRdb stores just in-frame clones and leaves some out. The table lists fewer than 650,000 clones, around nine tenths of them singletons. Sequencing was carried out using peripheral blood. Receptor source: a woman aged 45 to 65 with COVID-19, enrolled during active disease.

This clone was counted once. V usage is TRBV5-6 and J usage is TRBJ1-2; 8 bases are a match to TRBD1. After removal of 2 bases from V and 6 bases from J, the junction contained 0 bases not matched to a gene. CDR1 is SGHDT and CDR2 is YYEEEE in the germline V gene. The CDR3 sequence is 12 residues long. The CDR3 spells CASSLQGDGYTF. In nucleotides, the CDR3 is TGTGCCAGCAGCTTACAGGGGGATGGCTACACCTTC.

The chain carries TRBV27 and TRBJ2-3; 10 bases are a match to TRBD2. Unmatched junction bases numbered 7, after V lost 6 bases and J lost 4 bases. This CDR3 has 15 residues. The V gene's germline CDR1 is MNHEY and CDR2 SMNVEV (reference sequence). The CDR3 is CASSFTSGDSDTQYF. CDR3 coding DNA: TGTGCCAGCAGCTTTACTAGCGGGGACTCAGATACGCAGTATTTT.

This chain links TRBV27 with TRBJ1-2, with D maybe TRBD1 (6 bases). Trimming pared 2 bases from V and 2 bases from J, leaving 6 bases between. Germline values: CDR1 MNHEY, CDR2 SMNVEV (reference sequence). This CDR3 has 13 amino acids. The CDR3 DNA sequence: TGTGCCAGCAGTTTACAGGGGAACTATGGCTACACCTTC. Protein: CASSLQGNYGYTF.

The V call is TRBV5-8, the J call TRBJ1-1, with D maybe TRBD1 (5 bases). The CDR3 is 15 residues long. The V gene lost 5 bases and the J gene lost 8 bases, with 22 bases spanning the gap. In germline, CDR1 is SGHTS, CDR2 YDEGEE. The CDR3 loop reads CASSYWGTGAIEAFF. In DNA form, the CDR3 reads TGTGCCAGCAGTTATTGGGGGACGGGAGCGATCGAAGCTTTCTTT.

For this clone: Other nucleotide sequences in the sample specify the same CDR3. Here the CDR3 reads CASSPQMNTEAFF. Written as DNA, the CDR3 is TGCGCCAGCAGCCCCCAAATGAACACTGAAGCTTTCTTT. V is TRBV4-1 and J is TRBJ1-1; D remains ambiguous. CDR3 length: 13 residues. The V gene lost 4 bases and the J gene lost 0 bases, with 6 bases spanning the gap. Germline V gene sequence: CDR1 MGHRA, CDR2 YSYEKL.

This clone was seen a handful of times. The V gene is TRBV6-5, the J gene TRBJ1-5, with 10 positions matching TRBD1. Germline V CDR1 and CDR2: MNHEY, SVGAGI. This CDR3 spans 14 amino acids. After removal of 4 bases from V and 6 bases from J, the junction contained 3 bases not matched to a gene. CDR3 bases: TGTGCCAGCAGTTCGGACAGGGGGTTTCAGCCCCAGCATTTT. Its translation: CASSSDRGFQPQHF.

This chain joins TRBV6-5 and TRBJ2-4; D unresolved. Trimming shortened V by 5 bases and J by 0 bases, and 11 bases separated the two germline ends. This CDR3 has 15 amino acids. Germline V CDR1 and CDR2: MNHEY, SVGAGI. CDR3 sequence: CASSPNPPAKNIQYF. Written as DNA, the CDR3 is TGTGCCAGCAGTCCCAATCCCCCAGCCAAAAACATTCAGTACTTC.

This rearrangement joins TRBV13 to TRBJ2-6; D uncertain. In germline, CDR1 is PRHDT, CDR2 FYEKMQ (reference sequence). This CDR3 has 13 residues. V was shortened by 6 bases and J by 5 bases, with 8 bases between the two germline ends. The CDR3 loop is CASSDFRANVLTF. The CDR3 DNA reads as TGTGCCAGCAGTGACTTTCGGGCCAACGTCCTGACTTTC.

The chain recombines TRBV12-5 with TRBJ1-2; D is possibly TRBD1 (6 bases). The CDR3 contains 14 residues. Germline CDR1 and CDR2: LGHNT and FRNRAP. Trimming removed 5 bases from V and 9 bases from J, with 19 bases in between. The CDR3 here is CASGQTGSSSRYTF. CDR3 sequence (DNA): TGTGCTAGTGGTCAAACAGGGTCGTCGAGTCGCTACACCTTC.

The chain links TRBV18 to TRBJ1-2, with TRBD1 matching over 10 bases. The CDR3 sequence is 13 residues long. After removal of 8 bases from V and 8 bases from J, the junction contained 8 bases not matched to a gene. The germline V gene encodes CDR1 KGHSH and CDR2 LQKENI. The CDR3 DNA is TGTGCCAGCCAAGGACAGGGGGTAAGAGGCTACACCTTC. As protein: CASQGQGVRGYTF.

This clone has just one count. The chain is built from TRBV11-2 and TRBJ1-1; 7 positions agree with TRBD1. The CDR3 runs 14 residues. CDR1 and CDR2 from the germline V gene are SGHAT and FQNNGV. After removal of 7 bases from V and 5 bases from J, the junction contained 10 bases not matched to a gene. CDR3 sequence: CASISRGRRTEAFF. CDR3 in DNA: TGTGCCAGCATTTCGAGGGGGCGGAGAACTGAAGCTTTCTTT. Drawing the rest from reference TRBV11-2 and TRBJ1-1, the complete variable domain is EAGVAQSPRYKIIEKRQSVAFWCNPISGHATLYWYQQILGQGPKLLIQFQNNGVVDDSQLPKDRFSAERLKGVDSTLKIQPAKLEDSAVYLCASISRGRRTEAFFGQGTRLTVV.

The sample holds a few counts of this clone. The chain uses TRBV6-5 and TRBJ1-3; D ambiguous. Trimming shortened V by 2 bases and J by 0 bases, and 8 bases separated the two germline ends. The CDR3 runs 15 residues. Germline V lookup: CDR1 MNHEY, CDR2 SVGAGI. Here the CDR3 reads CASSYGGISGNTIYF. The CDR3, as DNA: TGTGCCAGCAGTTACGGAGGGATCTCTGGAAACACCATATATTTT.

This chain uses TRBV7-7 with TRBJ2-1; weak D call: TRBD2 (7 bases). The CDR3 totals 14 residues. V lost 0 bases and J 8 bases, leaving 11 bases between the germline ends. CDR1 is SSHAT, CDR2 FNYEAQ, per germline (reference sequence). The DNA for the CDR3 is TGTGCCAGCAGCTTAGCGGGGGGGCATGATGAGCAGTTCTTC. Amino acids: CASSLAGGHDEQFF.

The chain joins TRBV28 to TRBJ2-1; 15 nucleotides match TRBD2. Germline-derived CDR1 and CDR2 are MDHEN and SYDVKM. CDR3 length: 18 amino acids. The V and J ends lost 5 bases and 7 bases, in that order; junction bases with no gene match: 12. The CDR3 reads CASSPPGLAGGPLNEQFF. The CDR3 DNA is TGTGCCAGCAGTCCACCGGGACTAGCGGGGGGCCCCTTGAATGAGCAGTTCTTC.

This clone was counted only a few times. The genes are TRBV5-1 and TRBJ1-1; D remains unclear. The CDR3 is made up of 14 amino acids. Germline V gene lookup returns CDR1 SGHRS and CDR2 YFSETQ. V gave up 1 base and J gave up 1 base, with 8 bases separating them. The CDR3 reads CASSLSGRNTEAFF. As DNA, the CDR3 is TGCGCCAGCAGCTTGAGTGGCAGGAACACTGAAGCTTTCTTT.

V usage is TRBV5-1 and J usage is TRBJ2-3, with D unresolved. The ends were cut back, 0 bases at V and 11 bases at J, with 13 bases in the middle. This CDR3 contains 13 residues. The V gene's germline CDR1 is SGHRS and CDR2 YFSETQ. The CDR3 sequence is CASSLERLEGQYF. The CDR3 DNA sequence: TGCGCCAGCAGCTTGGAAAGGCTAGAAGGGCAGTATTTT.

V gene TRBV6-6 combines with J gene TRBJ2-2; weak D call: TRBD1 (6 bases). The CDR3 extends over 16 amino acids. Germline V gene sequence: CDR1 MNHNY, CDR2 SVGAGI (reference sequence). Trimming shortened V by 5 bases and J by 2 bases, and 15 bases separated the two germline ends. The CDR3 region has the DNA TGTGCCAGCAGTCCCACCGGGACAACCAACACCGGGGAGCTGTTTTTT. This sequence encodes CASSPTGTTNTGELFF.

The chain combines TRBV5-4 with TRBJ1-3; D uncertain. CDR1 SGHNT and CDR2 YYREEE come from the germline V gene (reference sequence). V was pared by 2 bases and J by 0 bases, with 3 bases between. CDR3 length equals 13 residues. The CDR3 DNA is TGTGCCAGCAGCTTCATCTCTGGAAACACCATATATTTT. The encoded protein is CASSFISGNTIYF.

The rearrangement uses TRBV5-1 and TRBJ1-1; D gene ambiguous. Between the trimmed V and J ends, which lost 4 bases and 1 base, there was a span of 11 bases. The germline gives CDR1 SGHRS, CDR2 YFSETQ. The CDR3 has 14 residues. CDR3: CASSTEGGNTEAFF. The CDR3 DNA reads TGCGCCAGCAGCACAGAGGGAGGGAACACTGAAGCTTTCTTT.

This chain connects TRBV5-4 to TRBJ1-4; 8 bases fit TRBD1. The CDR3 has 15 residues. V shed 4 bases, J shed 5 bases, and the junction held 7 bases outside the gene matches. The germline V gene has CDR1 SGHNT and CDR2 YYREEE (reference sequence). The CDR3: CASSINRGLNEKLFF. As DNA, the CDR3 is TGTGCCAGCAGCATCAACAGGGGGTTGAATGAAAAACTGTTTTTT.

This clone came up once. The chain joins TRBV30 to TRBJ1-5; D gene unclear. V dropped 0 bases and J dropped 7 bases, with 7 bases sitting between them. The length of the CDR3 is 12 residues. The germline gives CDR1 GTSNPN, CDR2 SVGIG (reference sequence). This CDR3 is CAWSVLGQPQHF. CDR3 sequence (DNA): TGTGCCTGGAGTGTACTAGGGCAGCCCCAGCATTTT.

This sequence joins TRBV30 and TRBJ1-2; tentative D call: TRBD1 (5 bases). Germline loops: CDR1 GTSNPN, CDR2 SVGIG (reference sequence). Trimming cost V 0 bases and J 8 bases, with 10 bases left between them. This CDR3 has 12 amino acids. CDR3 protein: CAWSVSGVGYTF. CDR3 DNA sequence: TGTGCCTGGAGTGTATCGGGGGTAGGCTACACCTTC.

This chain uses TRBV7-9 with TRBJ1-4; no firm D call. V was shortened by 5 bases and J by 10 bases, with 8 bases between the two germline ends. The germline V gene has CDR1 SEHNR and CDR2 FQNEAQ (reference sequence). The CDR3 runs to 11 residues. Here the CDR3 DNA reads TGTGCCAGCAGCCAGGCCCCAAAACTGTTTTTT. Translated, it gives CASSQAPKLFF.

The chain links TRBV5-4 to TRBJ2-3, with D perhaps TRBD2 (6 bases). The ends were cut back, 4 bases at V and 8 bases at J, with 8 bases in the middle. Germline V lookup: CDR1 SGHNT, CDR2 YYREEE (reference sequence). The CDR3 has 11 amino acids. Here the CDR3 reads CASSQGGTQYF. CDR3 nucleotides: TGTGCCAGCAGCCAGGGAGGTACGCAGTATTTT. The full variable domain, with the rest looked up from reference TRBV5-4 and TRBJ2-3, is ETGVTQSPTHLIKTRGQQVTLRCSSQSGHNTVSWYQQALGQGPQFIFQYYREEENGRGNFPPRFSGLQFPNYSSELNVNALELDDSALYLCASSQGGTQYFGPGTRLTVL.

The J gene is TRBJ1-2, the V gene TRBV28; D possibly corresponds to TRBD1 (5 bases). The CDR3 consists of 15 residues. Germline CDR1 MDHEN, CDR2 SYDVKM. The V end was cut by 5 bases, the J end by 4 bases, with 17 bases between. CDR3 residues: CASSMTGATSYGYTF. CDR3 coding DNA: TGTGCCAGCAGTATGACTGGGGCGACCAGCTATGGCTACACCTTC.

The V and J genes are TRBV10-3 and TRBJ2-2; D uncertain. CDR3 length: 14 residues. V shed 10 bases and J shed 0 bases, with 12 bases lying between them. Germline assignment: CDR1 ENHRY and CDR2 SYGVKD. CDR3 region: CATRLGPNTGELFF. Here the CDR3 DNA reads TGTGCCACCCGGCTGGGCCCGAACACCGGGGAGCTGTTTTTT.

This chain connects TRBV24-1 to TRBJ2-1; D is unresolved. The CDR3 totals 11 residues. With 4 bases removed from V and 13 bases from J, the gap between germline ends came to 10 bases. Germline CDR1 is KGHDR and CDR2 is SFDVKD. The CDR3 bases are TGTGCCACCAGTGACGCGGAAACACAGTTCTTC. Translating gives CATSDAETQFF.

Only one count was recorded for this clone. V and J are TRBV27 and TRBJ2-3, with 9 positions matching TRBD2. J lost 2 bases, V lost 7 bases, and 7 bases had no gene match. Germline V gene data show CDR1 as MNHEY and CDR2 as SMNVEV (reference sequence). The CDR3 is 15 residues long. For the CDR3, the DNA is TGTGCCAGCACGAAGCGGGGGGAGTACACAGATACGCAGTATTTT. Protein sequence: CASTKRGEYTDTQYF.

This clone was recorded only once. The chain employs TRBV9 and TRBJ2-2; TRBD2 agrees at 12 bases. Germline loops: CDR1 SGDLS, CDR2 YYNGEE. CDR3 length equals 17 residues. Trimming cost V 0 bases and J 4 bases; bases outside gene matches: 4. The CDR3 DNA is TGTGCCAGCAGCGTAGAACTAGCGGGGGGTCCCACCGGGGAGCTGTTTTTT. It is translated as CASSVELAGGPTGELFF.

CDR3 protein: CASSGFTGQGAEKLFF. The CDR3 coding sequence is TGTGCCAGCAGTGGGTTTACGGGACAGGGGGCGGAAAAACTGTTTTTT. This rearrangement joins TRBV6-1 to TRBJ1-4; 12 bases match TRBD1. Germline V gene lookup returns CDR1 MNHNS and CDR2 SASEGT. Trimming at V came to 4 bases and at J to 8 bases, leaving 8 bases not matched to a gene. This CDR3 is 16 amino acids long.

The rearrangement joins TRBV5-6 to TRBJ1-2; D is unclear. Trimming shortened V by 2 bases and J by 3 bases, and 11 bases separated the two germline ends. The CDR3 runs 14 residues. The germline gives CDR1 SGHDT, CDR2 YYEEEE. The CDR3: CASSFLFLYYGYTF. The CDR3 nucleotides are TGTGCCAGCAGCTTCTTGTTTCTTTACTATGGCTACACCTTC.

The rearrangement joins TRBV5-6 to TRBJ2-7; D not certain. V was shortened by 0 bases and J by 2 bases, with 12 bases between the two germline ends. The V gene's germline CDR1 is SGHDT and CDR2 YYEEEE. The length of the CDR3 is 15 residues. The chain's CDR3 is CASSLDVTPTYEQYF. The CDR3 DNA reads TGTGCCAGCAGCTTGGATGTGACACCAACCTACGAGCAGTACTTC.